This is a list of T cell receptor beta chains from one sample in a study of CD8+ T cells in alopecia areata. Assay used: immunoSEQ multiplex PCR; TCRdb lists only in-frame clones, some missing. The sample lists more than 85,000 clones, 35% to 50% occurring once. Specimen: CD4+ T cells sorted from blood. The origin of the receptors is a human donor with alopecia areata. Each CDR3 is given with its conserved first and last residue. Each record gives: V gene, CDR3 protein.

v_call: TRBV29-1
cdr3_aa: CSALPLMGAWEDTQYF

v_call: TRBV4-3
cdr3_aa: CASSQDRGRRGRTFF

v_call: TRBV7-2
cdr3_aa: CASSFIYGETQYF

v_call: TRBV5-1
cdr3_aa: CASSLDRGANIQYF

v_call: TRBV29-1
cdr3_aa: CSVAGQMNTEAFF

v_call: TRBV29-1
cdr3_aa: CSVRPRVSSTDTQYF

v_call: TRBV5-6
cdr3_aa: CASSWDRDRAYEQYF

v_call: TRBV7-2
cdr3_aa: CASSPLRVKNTGELFF

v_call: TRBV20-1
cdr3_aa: CSAGTSGYTF

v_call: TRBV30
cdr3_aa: CAWSVGQGASGANVLTF

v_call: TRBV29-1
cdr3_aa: CSVGTGGPGELFF

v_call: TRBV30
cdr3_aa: CAWKPGGVEKLFF

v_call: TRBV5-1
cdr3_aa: CASSPWSGYSEEQYF

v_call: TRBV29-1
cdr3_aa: CSVEEGRGGGETQYF

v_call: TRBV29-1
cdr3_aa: CSVKNRVGETQYF

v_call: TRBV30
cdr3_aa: CAWKGLAGLLSGANVLTF

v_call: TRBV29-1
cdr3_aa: CSVEVPKGLRNTEAFF

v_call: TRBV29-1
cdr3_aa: CSVEDSVGTAAFF

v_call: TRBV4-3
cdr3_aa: CASSPQTGYLGQQYF

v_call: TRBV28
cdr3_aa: CASSFSRGTETQYF

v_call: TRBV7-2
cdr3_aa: CASSHTADGSYEQYF

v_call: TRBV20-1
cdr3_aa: CSASARDEQFF

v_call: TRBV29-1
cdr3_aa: CSFRTSGGQETQYF

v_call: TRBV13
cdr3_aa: CASSSQTGGSPLHF

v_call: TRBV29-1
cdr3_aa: CSVGTGMNQPQHF

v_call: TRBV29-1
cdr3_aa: CSVAHRGNIQYF

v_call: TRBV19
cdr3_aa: CASSMGQNNYGYTF

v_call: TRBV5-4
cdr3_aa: CASSLYGGDLKLFF

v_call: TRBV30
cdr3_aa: CAWSVPVSSGEETQYF

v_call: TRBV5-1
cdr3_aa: CASSLVAVRHSYEQYF